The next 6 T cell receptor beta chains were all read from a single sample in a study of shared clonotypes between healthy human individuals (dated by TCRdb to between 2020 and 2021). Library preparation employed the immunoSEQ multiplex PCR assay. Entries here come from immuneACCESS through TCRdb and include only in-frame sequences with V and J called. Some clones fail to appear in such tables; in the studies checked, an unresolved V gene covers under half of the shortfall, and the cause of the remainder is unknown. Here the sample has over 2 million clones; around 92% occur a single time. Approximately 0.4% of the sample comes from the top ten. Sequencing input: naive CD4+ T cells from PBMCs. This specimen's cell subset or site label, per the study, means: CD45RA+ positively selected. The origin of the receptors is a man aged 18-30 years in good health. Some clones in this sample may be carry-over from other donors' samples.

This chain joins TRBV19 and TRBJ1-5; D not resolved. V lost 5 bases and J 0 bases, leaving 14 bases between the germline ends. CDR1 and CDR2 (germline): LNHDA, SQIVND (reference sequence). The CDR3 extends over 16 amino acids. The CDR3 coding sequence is TGTGCCAGTAGTGCCCTCGAGGGTTATAGCAATCAGCCCCAGCATTTT. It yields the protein CASSALEGYSNQPQHF.

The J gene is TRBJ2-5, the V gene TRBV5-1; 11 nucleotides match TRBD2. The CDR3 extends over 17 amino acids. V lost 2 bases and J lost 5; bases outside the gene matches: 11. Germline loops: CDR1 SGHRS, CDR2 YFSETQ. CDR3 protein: CASSLARIAGGAETQYF. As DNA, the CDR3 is TGCGCCAGCAGCTTAGCCCGAATAGCGGGAGGGGCTGAGACCCAGTACTTC.

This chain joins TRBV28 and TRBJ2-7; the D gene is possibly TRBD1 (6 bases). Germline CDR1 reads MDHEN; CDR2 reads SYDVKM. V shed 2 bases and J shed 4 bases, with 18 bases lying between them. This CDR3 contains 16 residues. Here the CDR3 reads CASSLGPGQTVYEQYF. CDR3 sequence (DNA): TGTGCCAGCAGTTTAGGCCCGGGACAAACAGTATACGAGCAGTACTTC.

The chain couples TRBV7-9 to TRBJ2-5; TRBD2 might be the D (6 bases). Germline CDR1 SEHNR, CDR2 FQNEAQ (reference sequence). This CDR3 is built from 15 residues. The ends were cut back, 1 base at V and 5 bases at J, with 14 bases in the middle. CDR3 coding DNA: TGTGCCAGCAGCTTAGTGAACCCCCGGGGGGAGACCCAGTACTTC. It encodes CASSLVNPRGETQYF. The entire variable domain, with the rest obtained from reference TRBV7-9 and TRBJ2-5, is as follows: DTGVSQNPRHKITKRGQNVTFRCDPISEHNRLYWYRQTLGQGPEFLTYFQNEAQLEKSRLLSDRFSAERPKGSFSTLEIQRTEQGDSAMYLCASSLVNPRGETQYFGPGTRLLVL.

The CDR3 DNA is TGTGCCAGCACCTCTTGGGGGACCTACGAGCAGTACTTC. Protein product: CASTSWGTYEQYF. The chain has TRBV7-9 and TRBJ2-7; D possibly matches TRBD1 or TRBD2 (5 bases each). CDR1 and CDR2 from the germline V gene are SEHNR and FQNEAQ (reference sequence). The CDR3 contains 13 residues. The V and J ends lost 7 bases and 2 bases respectively, with 12 bases between them.

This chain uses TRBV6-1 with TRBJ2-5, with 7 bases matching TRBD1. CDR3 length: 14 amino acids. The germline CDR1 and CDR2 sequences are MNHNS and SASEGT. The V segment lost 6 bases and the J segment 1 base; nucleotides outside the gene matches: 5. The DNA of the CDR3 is TGTGCCAGCAGCATAGACAGGGTCCAAGAGACCCAGTACTTC. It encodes CASSIDRVQETQYF.